A single T cell receptor beta chain is shown here with its context. The data were produced by immunoSEQ multiplex PCR, yet TCRdb's version contains in-frame clones alone and is incomplete. The table records 95,000 to 130,000 clones, approximately 84% of them present only once. This entry belongs to a study of blood T cell repertoires in COVID-19. In the study overall: In each case, the material was cDNA or gDNA derived from T cells, B-cell-depleted T cells, or PBMCs.

The ends were cut back, 1 base at V and 4 bases at J, with 14 bases in the middle. This CDR3 has 16 amino acids. Germline V gene lookup returns CDR1 LNHDA and CDR2 SQIVND (reference sequence). The chain carries TRBV19 and TRBJ1-5; D unresolved. Sequenced: peripheral blood. The TCR sequence derives from a man aged 65-85 years with active or convalescent COVID-19. The CDR3 coding sequence is TGTGCCAGTAGTATAGGCCCACAGTCCCAAAATCAGCCCCAGCATTTT. Translated: CASSIGPQSQNQPQHF.